This entry lists 10 T cell receptor beta chains sequenced from one sample in a study of post-analysis software for immune sequencing data (dated by TCRdb to between 2015 and 2017). General conclusions and limits of the study: Significantly higher frequencies in patients than in controls were found for five or six TRBV segments, including TRBV5-6, TRBV5-1 and TRBV20-1.

These receptors have no known antigen. Libraries were built with PCR. The instrument was an Illumina HiSeq 2500. Unique molecular identifiers were incorporated into TCR beta cDNA libraries to reduce PCR and sequencing biases. In TCRdb, the public reads were trimmed at Q25 with fastp and aligned with MiXCR, with productive beta chains retained. CDR3 protein duplicates are merged, each entry listing the most common genes and DNA. Recorded for this sample are about 820,000 distinct CDR3 sequences; under 70% of them occurred a single time. The top ten hold around 4.5% of the sample. Sequencing was done on a sample of blood. Receptors originate from a girl aged 5 to 17 with multiple sclerosis.

V gene TRBV7-3 combines with J gene TRBJ1-2, with D possibly being TRBD1 (6 bases). CDR1 is SGHTA and CDR2 is FQGTGA in the germline V gene. The CDR3 covers 16 residues. Between the trimmed V and J ends, which lost 5 bases and 4 bases, there was a span of 20 bases. The CDR3 nucleotides are TGTGCCAGCAGCCCCGGGCCGGGGGGCCCCCTCTATGGCTACACCTTC. This gives the protein CASSPGPGGPLYGYTF. The full variable domain, rest sourced from reference TRBV7-3 and TRBJ1-2, is GAGVSQTPSNKVTEKGKYVELRCDPISGHTALYWYRQSLGQGPEFLIYFQGTGAADDSGLPNDRFFAVRPEGSVSTLKIQRTERGDSAVYLCASSPGPGGPLYGYTFGSGTRLTVV.

The chain links TRBV12-3 or TRBV12-4 to TRBJ2-7, with 11 bases matching TRBD2. The DNA matches TRBJ2-5 better at its end, which makes the J call doubtful. This CDR3 spans 16 amino acids. CDR3 nucleotide sequence: TGTGCCAGCAGTTCCAGCGGACTAGCGGGTTTGGAGACCCAGTACTTC. Amino acid sequence: CASSSSGLAGLETQYF.

The J gene is TRBJ2-7, the V gene TRBV18; 9 positions match TRBD2. CDR1 is KGHSH and CDR2 is LQKENI in the germline V gene. The CDR3 is made up of 15 amino acids. Unmatched junction bases numbered 9, after V lost 3 bases and J lost 6 bases. The CDR3 DNA reads as TGTGCCAGCTCACCCTCTCCGGGACTAGCTAGCGAGCAGTACTTC. It specifies CASSPSPGLASEQYF.

This rearrangement joins TRBV4-1 to TRBJ1-4; D gene ambiguous. Germline CDR1 MGHRA, CDR2 YSYEKL. V was cut by 3 bases and J by 7 bases, with 15 bases left in between. The CDR3 is 15 residues long. CDR3 bases: TGCGCCAGCAGCCACGATTCAGGTGGAAGTGAAAAACTGTTTTTT. This encodes CASSHDSGGSEKLFF.

This chain connects TRBV9 to TRBJ1-1, with TRBD1 matching over 7 bases. This CDR3 has 14 residues. The germline V gene has CDR1 SGDLS and CDR2 YYNGEE. Germline trimming cut 3 bases from V and 1 base from J; bases unmatched to any gene: 3. The CDR3 DNA follows: TGTGCCAGCAGCGCCAGGACAGGGAACACTGAAGCTTTCTTT. Encoded protein: CASSARTGNTEAFF.

The genes are TRBV7-9 and TRBJ2-1; D perhaps matches TRBD1 (6 bases). Trimming stripped 0 bases from V and 4 bases from J, with 13 bases between. Germline V lookup: CDR1 SEHNR, CDR2 FQNEAQ (reference sequence). The CDR3 extends over 16 amino acids. The CDR3 nucleotides read TGTGCCAGCAGCTTAGCGAGACGGCAGGGGTACAATGAGCAGTTCTTC. The encoded protein is CASSLARRQGYNEQFF.

The V call is TRBV7-3, the J call TRBJ2-3, with D perhaps matching TRBD2 (7 bases). The CDR3 is 14 amino acids. Between the trimmed V and J ends, which lost 4 bases and 8 bases, there was a span of 16 bases. Germline CDR1 reads SGHTA; CDR2 reads FQGTGA. CDR3 bases: TGTGCCAGCAGCTCGGGACTACCCAGGGGTACGCAGTATTTT. Translation gives CASSSGLPRGTQYF. The full variable domain, completed using reference TRBV7-3 and TRBJ2-3, is GAGVSQTPSNKVTEKGKYVELRCDPISGHTALYWYRQSLGQGPEFLIYFQGTGAADDSGLPNDRFFAVRPEGSVSTLKIQRTERGDSAVYLCASSSGLPRGTQYFGPGTRLTVL.

This rearrangement joins TRBV20-1 to TRBJ2-1, with D perhaps assigned TRBD1 or TRBD2 (6 bases each). The CDR3 covers 15 residues. The germline gives CDR1 DFQATT, CDR2 SNEGSKA (reference sequence). The V end was cut by 3 bases, the J end by 1 base, with 13 bases between. CDR3 sequence: CSASPGAGSYNEQFF. In nucleotides, the CDR3 is TGCAGTGCTAGTCCGGGGGCAGGGTCCTACAATGAGCAGTTCTTC.

V gene TRBV7-9 combines with J gene TRBJ2-7; 7 bases line up with TRBD1. Unmatched junction bases numbered 11, after V lost 4 bases and J lost 2 bases. The germline V gene encodes CDR1 SEHNR and CDR2 FQNEAQ (reference sequence). This CDR3 region has 16 residues. CDR3 DNA sequence: TGTGCCAGCAGCTCGATCCCCCGGGACAGAGCCTACGAGCAGTACTTC. It translates to CASSSIPRDRAYEQYF. Filled out from reference TRBV7-9 and TRBJ2-7, the complete variable domain reads DTGVSQNPRHKITKRGQNVTFRCDPISEHNRLYWYRQTLGQGPEFLTYFQNEAQLEKSRLLSDRFSAERPKGSFSTLEIQRTEQGDSAMYLCASSSIPRDRAYEQYFGPGTRLTVT.

The chain uses TRBV29-1 and TRBJ2-6; maybe TRBD1 (6 bases). The V gene lost 4 bases and the J gene lost 4 bases, with 17 bases spanning the gap. The CDR3 is made up of 16 amino acids. Germline V gives CDR1 SQVTM, CDR2 ANQGSEA. DNA for the CDR3: TGCAGCGTTGTTCCCGGACAGTTTTCCGGGGCCAACGTCCTGACTTTC. Protein: CSVVPGQFSGANVLTF.